This record concerns one TCR beta chain sequence. No antigen is known for it. This sample was taken from a study of T cell repertoires in cytomegalovirus infection. Study information: Newly reported HLA-C-restricted and thoroughly characterized HLA-B-restricted CMV epitopes were employed.

One entry per CDR3 protein, called by TCRdb with MiXCR from the reads. The sample records about 900,000 distinct CDR3 sequences, about a third being singletons. V lost 6 bases, J lost 1 base, and 10 bases stayed unmatched. Germline-derived CDR1 and CDR2 are MDHEN and SYDVKM. The CDR3 totals 16 residues. The sequencing used cultured CD8+ T cells from PBMCs, collected from culture after CMV antigen stimulation. The J gene is TRBJ2-3, the V gene TRBV28; 7 positions match TRBD2. This clonotype was obtained from a human donor in good health (CMV status not recorded). Some clones in this sample may be carry-over from other donors' samples. CDR3 nucleotides: TGTGCCAGCAGACGGGTAGCGAGCGGGGGCACAGATACGCAGTATTTT. This translates into CASRRVASGGTDTQYF.